This TCR beta chain was observed in a study of T cells in Graves' hyperthyroidism and ophthalmopathy. This CDR3 is built from 13 residues. J lost 5 bases, V lost 6 bases, and 3 bases had no gene match. Ten or more counts support this clonotype. Amplification of TCR beta CDR3 regions was performed using RNA transcripts as template. With the HTBI primer set, the TCR CDR3 went through a first round of RT-PCR. TCRdb re-called the multiplex PCR reads through MiXCR, storing one row per CDR3 protein. Among fewer than 400,000 distinct CDR3 sequences listed, 20% to 25% were seen once. V and J are TRBV12-3 or TRBV12-4 and TRBJ1-5; TRBD1 aligns across 8 bases. This receptor was obtained from a man in his fifties or sixties with Graves' hyperthyroidism. Material for sequencing was blood. DNA of the CDR3: TGTGCCAGCAGCCTGGACAGGGATCAGCCCCAGCATTTT. Translated: CASSLDRDQPQHF.